This T cell receptor beta chain appears in the sequencing data of a study of OX40 agonist ivuxolimab in advanced cancers. Study-level background: A diagnosis of hepatocellular carcinoma, melanoma, renal cell or head and neck cancer was present in dose-escalation patients. Of mixed ages from about 23 to 90 and averaging 60 years, the group was roughly 85% male.

In this sample, this clone turned up a few times. Generated by immunoSEQ multiplex PCR, the TCRdb table keeps only in-frame clones and is missing some. The sample has about 21,000 clones; about 80% are singletons. This CDR3 comprises 15 residues. Looked up from germline, CDR1 is KGHSH and CDR2 is LQKENI. After removal of 4 bases from V and 3 bases from J, the junction contained 5 bases not matched to a gene. V and J are TRBV18 and TRBJ2-3; 9 bases are a match to TRBD1. The sequencing used CD4+ or CD8+ T cells sorted from blood, collected in a trial of the OX40 agonist ivuxolimab. This TCR was sampled from an adult with an advanced solid tumor such as melanoma, head and neck, liver or kidney cancer. The DNA of the CDR3 is TGTGCCAGCTCACAGGAGGACAGGGGAACAGATACGCAGTATTTT. Translating gives CASSQEDRGTDTQYF.